Sequencing of this T cell receptor beta chain was carried out in a study of T cell changes during pregnancy in multiple sclerosis. A single count supports this clone. This CDR3 is 16 amino acids long. From germline, CDR1 is SGHDT and CDR2 YYEEEE. After removal of 5 bases from V and 3 bases from J, the junction contained 11 bases not matched to a gene. Assay: immunoSEQ multiplex PCR; the TCRdb copy retains only in-frame clones and omits some. The sample has 90,000 to 120,000 clones, under 95% seen once; the top ten hold 0.78%. The TCR originated in a female donor in good health, enrolled as a control in a pregnancy study. Here the sequenced sample was peripheral blood, taken in the third trimester of pregnancy. This chain connects TRBV5-6 to TRBJ1-5, with 7 bases fitting TRBD1. The CDR3 spells CASRLRGLGNNQPQHF. CDR3 nucleotides: TGTGCCAGCAGATTGAGGGGGCTGGGGAACAATCAGCCCCAGCATTTT.